The clone carrying this TCR beta chain was picked up one time. The data stem from a study of blood T cell repertoires in COVID-19. Enrollment of patients from Seattle took place during active infection, with longitudinal follow-up. Clones were sequenced by immunoSEQ multiplex PCR, and TCRdb holds only the in-frame ones, with some missing. The table lists some 240,000 clones, roughly 89% of them singletons, with about 2% in the top ten. Germline assignment: CDR1 LNHDA and CDR2 SQIVND (reference sequence). The CDR3 is 15 residues long. V gave up 7 bases and J gave up 3 bases; unmatched junction bases: 7.

The J gene is TRBJ2-1, the V gene TRBV19; the match to TRBD1 covers 9 bases. The sequence came from an older woman with COVID-19, enrolled during active disease. Sequenced: peripheral blood. CDR3 residues: CASTPDRGGYNEQFF. DNA of the CDR3: TGTGCCAGTACCCCGGACAGGGGCGGCTACAATGAGCAGTTCTTC. The variable domain in full, completed from reference TRBV19 and TRBJ2-1, reads DGGITQSPKYLFRKEGQNVTLSCEQNLNHDAMYWYRQDPGQGLRLIYYSQIVNDFQKGDIAEGYSVSREKKESFPLTVTSAQKNPTAFYLCASTPDRGGYNEQFFGPGTRLTVL.